Listed here are 17 T cell receptor beta chains from one sample, sequenced in a study of vaccination and CD4 T cells after COVID-19. With the Oncomine TCR Beta short-read assay, DNA from cultured CD4+ T cells was sequenced. TCRdb itself ran the PCR reads through MiXCR, one entry per CDR3 protein. The repertoire consists of 4,000 to 4,500 distinct CDR3 sequences, with 68% occurring once and the leading ten covering 25% to 35%. Treatment specified: approximately 10-day PBMC culture with coronavirus spike peptide pools or control peptides (ViraFEST assay). These receptors have no identified antigens. Sequencing input: CD4+ T cells from blood, cultured in vitro. These receptor sequences come from a human donor who had recovered from COVID-19.

This chain uses TRBV6-1 with TRBJ1-5; tentatively, D is TRBD1 (5 bases). The germline V gene has CDR1 MNHNS and CDR2 SASEGT. The CDR3 loop spans 14 amino acids. V gave up 3 bases and J gave up 3 bases, with 9 bases separating them. The CDR3 here is CASSESGNNQPQHF. For the CDR3, the DNA is TGTGCCAGCAGTGAGTCAGGGAACAATCAGCCCCAGCATTTT.

The chain has TRBV20-1 and TRBJ1-2; D unclear. Trimming stripped 1 base from V and 5 bases from J, with 8 bases between. Germline-derived CDR1 and CDR2 are DFQATT and SNEGSKA (reference sequence). The CDR3 is 12 amino acids. The CDR3: CSARGETYGYTF. In nucleotides, the CDR3 is TGCAGTGCTAGAGGGGAGACGTATGGCTACACCTTC.

The chain uses TRBV7-2 and TRBJ2-7, with 14 bases lining up with TRBD2. Germline V gene sequence: CDR1 SGHTA, CDR2 FQGNSA. The CDR3 extends over 18 amino acids. V was clipped by 4 bases and J by 1 base; unmatched bases: 9. The CDR3 DNA sequence: TGTGCCAGCAGCTGGGGACTAGCGGGGGACCAATTATCCTACGAGCAGTACTTC. Residues: CASSWGLAGDQLSYEQYF.

The rearrangement uses TRBV20-1 and TRBJ1-5; 9 bases are shared with TRBD1. Germline CDR1 is DFQATT and CDR2 is SNEGSKA (reference sequence). The CDR3 has 15 amino acids. Trimming took 4 bases from V and 3 from J; bases not matched to a gene: 7. The CDR3 DNA sequence: TGCAGTGCTATGGACAGGGGATCTCACAATCAGCCCCAGCATTTT. This encodes CSAMDRGSHNQPQHF.

The genes are TRBV7-2 and TRBJ1-5; D unresolved. The CDR3 is 14 residues long. V shed 6 bases and J shed 2 bases, with 11 bases lying between them. CDR1 is SGHTA, CDR2 FQGNSA, per germline. The CDR3 nucleotides read TGTGCCAGCAGTCAAGAGTGGGGCAATCAGCCCCAGCATTTT. Protein product: CASSQEWGNQPQHF.

This clonotype was seen more than once but under ten times. The rearrangement uses TRBV7-2 and TRBJ2-5, with D unresolved. The CDR3 is 12 residues long. With 6 bases removed from V and 4 bases from J, the gap between germline ends came to 9 bases. CDR1 is SGHTA, CDR2 FQGNSA, per germline. The CDR3 loop reads CASSPERETQYF. In nucleotides, the CDR3 is TGTGCCAGCAGTCCGGAACGAGAGACCCAGTACTTC.

CDR3 loop: CATKRGQETQYF. CDR3 bases: TGTGCCACCAAGCGGGGGCAGGAGACCCAGTACTTC. The rearrangement links TRBV28 to TRBJ2-5; 8 positions agree with TRBD2. Germline V gene lookup returns CDR1 MDHEN and CDR2 SYDVKM. The V and J ends lost 10 bases and 5 bases, in that order; junction bases with no gene match: 6. The CDR3 runs to 12 residues.

The chain joins TRBV25-1 to TRBJ1-1; D unclear. Trimming shortened V by 6 bases and J by 0 bases, and 8 bases separated the two germline ends. The CDR3 totals 13 residues. In germline, CDR1 is MGHDK, CDR2 SYGVNS. The CDR3 reads CASRGVLNTEAFF. The CDR3 nucleotides read TGTGCCAGCAGGGGCGTGTTGAACACTGAAGCTTTCTTT.

The chain carries TRBV7-8 and TRBJ1-2; D is uncertain. This CDR3 has 14 residues. V lost 1 base and J lost 4, with 10 bases in between. Germline V lookup: CDR1 SGHVS, CDR2 FQNEAQ. The CDR3 DNA follows: TGTGCCAGCAGCTTAGATGTGGAGAGCTATGGCTACACCTTC. Protein product: CASSLDVESYGYTF. Combining the CDR3 with reference TRBV7-8 and TRBJ1-2 gives the whole variable domain GAGVSQSPRYKVAKRGQDVALRCDPISGHVSLFWYQQALGQGPEFLTYFQNEAQLDKSGLPSDRFFAERPEGSVSTLKIQRTQQEDSAVYLCASSLDVESYGYTFGSGTRLTVV.

CDR3 DNA sequence: TGCAGTGCGGCACCGGGCTCAAATCAGCCCCAGCATTTT. It encodes CSAAPGSNQPQHF. The chain carries TRBV20-1 and TRBJ1-5, with no clear D. The CDR3 has 13 amino acids. Germline loops: CDR1 DFQATT, CDR2 SNEGSKA (reference sequence). Between the trimmed V and J ends, which lost 6 bases and 4 bases, there was a span of 13 bases.

The chain joins TRBV6-1 to TRBJ1-2, with a tentative D call TRBD1 (5 bases). Trimming took 8 bases from V and 12 from J, leaving 16 bases between them. This CDR3 has 11 amino acids. Germline V gives CDR1 MNHNS, CDR2 SASEGT. The CDR3: CASRTGPRDTF. The CDR3 coding sequence is TGTGCCAGCCGAACGGGACCCCGGGACACCTTC.

This clonotype was picked up one time. The CDR3 coding sequence is TGTGCCAGCAGCCCACACCCTGTAGGGTATGGGTACACTGAAGCTTTCTTT. It codes for CASSPHPVGYGYTEAFF. V gene TRBV7-2 combines with J gene TRBJ1-1; D gene unclear. This CDR3 has 17 amino acids. V lost 5 bases and J 3 bases, leaving 22 bases between the germline ends. Germline CDR1 and CDR2: SGHTA and FQGNSA.

The CDR3 DNA is TGCAGTGCTAGAGTCCCAGGGGACTACGAGCAGTACTTC. It encodes CSARVPGDYEQYF. The rearrangement links TRBV20-1 to TRBJ2-7, with D perhaps matching TRBD1 (6 bases). This CDR3 is built from 13 residues. The V gene lost 1 base and the J gene lost 3 bases, with 10 bases spanning the gap. Germline CDR1 and CDR2: DFQATT and SNEGSKA (reference sequence).

A single count supports this clonotype. The chain has TRBV28 and TRBJ1-5, with 7 bases identical to TRBD1. Unmatched junction bases numbered 8, after V lost 11 bases and J lost 4 bases. CDR1 is MDHEN and CDR2 is SYDVKM in the germline V gene. This CDR3 region has 13 residues. The CDR3 region is CAGNRGANQPQHF. The CDR3 nucleotides are TGTGCCGGGAACAGGGGAGCAAATCAGCCCCAGCATTTT.

This clonotype is judged large. The V and J genes are TRBV20-1 and TRBJ1-5; D might be TRBD1 (5 bases). From germline, CDR1 is DFQATT and CDR2 SNEGSKA (reference sequence). V lost 6 bases, J lost 3 bases, and 15 bases lay in between. The CDR3 length is 14 residues. The CDR3 region is CSALVGGANQPQHF. The CDR3 coding sequence is TGCAGTGCCTTGGTGGGTGGGGCCAATCAGCCCCAGCATTTT.

The rearrangement joins TRBV20-1 to TRBJ1-2; perhaps TRBD1 as D (5 bases). The CDR3 has 15 amino acids. Germline-derived CDR1 and CDR2 are DFQATT and SNEGSKA (reference sequence). Trimming took off 2 bases at V and 4 bases at J, with 17 bases between the two ends. The CDR3 loop is CSARRDTGTSYGYTF. The CDR3 coding sequence is TGCAGTGCTAGACGGGATACCGGGACCTCCTATGGCTACACCTTC.

The rearrangement uses TRBV6-2 or TRBV6-3 and TRBJ1-6, with 8 bases fitting TRBD1. Germline V gene lookup returns CDR1 MNHEY and CDR2 SVGEGT. The CDR3 extends over 13 amino acids. V dropped 10 bases and J dropped 5; count of bases not matched to a gene: 4. The CDR3, as DNA: TGTGCCACGGCGACAGGGGATAATTCACCCCTCCACTTT. Its translation: CATATGDNSPLHF.